One and the same sample provided the 3 T cell receptor beta chains below, sequenced in a study of shared clonotypes between healthy human individuals. Clones were sequenced by immunoSEQ multiplex PCR, and TCRdb holds only the in-frame ones, with some missing. The sample records approximately 940,000 clones, around 80% being singletons. The sample consisted of memory CD4+ T cells sorted from blood. Subset in this sample: CD45RA-negative fraction. These receptors were taken from a man between 18 and 35 years old in good health.

The gene calls are TRBV11-3 and TRBJ2-2, with a possible D match to TRBD2 (5 bases). V gave up 3 bases and J gave up 6 bases, with 5 bases separating them. Germline lookup yields CDR1 SGHNT and CDR2 YENEEA. The CDR3 extends over 12 amino acids. CDR3 protein: CASSLRAGELFF. In DNA form, the CDR3 reads TGTGCCAGCAGCTTGAGGGCCGGGGAGCTGTTTTTT.

This clone was seen once. The chain links TRBV5-8 to TRBJ2-5, with D uncertain. From germline, CDR1 is SGHTS and CDR2 YDEGEE. CDR3 length equals 14 residues. Trimming took 4 bases from V and 5 from J, leaving 15 bases between them. In nucleotides, the CDR3 is TGTGCCAGCAGCCCTCAGTATGGTGCGGAGACCCAGTACTTC. Its protein product is CASSPQYGAETQYF.

This clone appeared a single time. The V call is TRBV5-1, the J call TRBJ2-2, with TRBD1 matching over 8 bases. Germline V gene lookup returns CDR1 SGHRS and CDR2 YFSETQ. CDR3 length equals 14 residues. Trimming at V came to 3 bases and at J to 5 bases, leaving 3 bases not matched to a gene. In DNA, the CDR3 is TGCGCCAGCAGCTGGGGACAGGAGACCGGGGAGCTGTTTTTT. Its protein is CASSWGQETGELFF.